This entry lists 21 T cell receptor beta chains sequenced from one sample in a study of long-term antiretroviral therapy in people with HIV. Assay version v3.0 of immunoSEQ was used, and it was run at survey level. The method was immunoSEQ multiplex PCR; TCRdb's version includes in-frame clones alone and lacks a portion of them. Here the sample spans about 32,000 clones, around 97% being singletons. Sample: unsorted PBMCs, taken 7.6 years after starting antiretroviral therapy. The source of these receptors is a man aged 25 to 40 with HIV.

This chain uses TRBV25-1 with TRBJ2-7; 8 bases align to TRBD1. This CDR3 is built from 15 residues. Germline V gene data show CDR1 as MGHDK and CDR2 as SYGVNS. V lost 1 base, J lost 7 bases, and 9 bases stayed unmatched. CDR3 in amino acids: CASSESGQGAREQYF. In DNA form, the CDR3 reads TGTGCCAGCAGTGAATCGGGGCAGGGGGCGAGGGAGCAGTACTTC.

The chain joins TRBV7-9 to TRBJ2-5; tentatively, D is TRBD1 (5 bases). The V end was cut by 4 bases, the J end by 4 bases, with 13 bases between. The germline gives CDR1 SEHNR, CDR2 FQNEAQ (reference sequence). CDR3 length equals 14 residues. CDR3 sequence: CASSSRAGLETQYF. DNA for the CDR3: TGTGCCAGCAGCTCAAGGGCAGGGTTAGAGACCCAGTACTTC.

The V gene is TRBV18, the J gene TRBJ1-6; unclear D gene. V was pared by 2 bases and J by 0 bases, with 8 bases between. CDR1 and CDR2 (germline): KGHSH, LQKENI. The CDR3 covers 16 residues. The CDR3 DNA follows: TGTGCCAGCTCACCATACTTCAGCTCCTATAATTCACCCCTCCACTTT. Translated: CASSPYFSSYNSPLHF.

In regard to this clone: An end of the junction does not agree with germline; a read error may underlie this. This chain uses TRBV7-7 with TRBJ2-5, with TRBD1 as a possible D gene (6 bases). From germline, CDR1 is SSHAT and CDR2 FNYEAQ (reference sequence). This CDR3 region has 13 residues. The DNA of the CDR3 is TGTGCTAGCAGCTTAGGGGGCCAAGAGACCCAGTACTTC. This gives the protein CASSLGGQETQYF. Using reference TRBV7-7 and TRBJ2-5 for the parts outside the CDR3, the full variable domain is GAGVSQSPRYKVTKRGQDVTLRCDPISSHATLYWYQQALGQGPEFLTYFNYEAQPDKSGLPSDRFSAERPEGSISTLTIQRTEQRDSAMYRCASSLGGQETQYFGPGTRLLVL.

V usage is TRBV7-9 and J usage is TRBJ1-2, with a tentative D call TRBD1 (5 bases). CDR1 SEHNR and CDR2 FQNEAQ come from the germline V gene (reference sequence). The CDR3 totals 13 residues. The V gene lost 1 base and the J gene lost 3 bases, with 6 bases spanning the gap. CDR3: CASSLGGDYGYTF. CDR3 nucleotides: TGTGCCAGCAGCTTAGGGGGGGACTATGGCTACACCTTC.

The chain combines TRBV19 with TRBJ1-1, with unresolved D. The germline V and J ends were trimmed by 6 bases and 0 bases, with 11 bases remaining between them. The V gene's germline CDR1 is LNHDA and CDR2 SQIVND (reference sequence). CDR3 size: 14 residues. This chain's CDR3 is CASRPPGMNTEAFF. In nucleotides, the CDR3 is TGTGCCAGTAGGCCACCTGGGATGAACACTGAAGCTTTCTTT.

The chain has TRBV7-3 and TRBJ2-3; 13 positions agree with TRBD2. CDR1 is SGHTA, CDR2 FQGTGA, per germline. Trimming at V came to 5 bases and at J to 2 bases, leaving 4 bases not matched to a gene. The CDR3 extends over 16 amino acids. For the CDR3, the DNA is TGTGCCAGCAGCAGGACTAGCGGGGGACCCACAGATACGCAGTATTTT. Protein: CASSRTSGGPTDTQYF.

The chain recombines TRBV19 with TRBJ1-2; perhaps TRBD1 as D (6 bases). CDR1 is LNHDA and CDR2 is SQIVND in the germline V gene (reference sequence). The CDR3 spans 12 residues. With 4 bases removed from V and 3 bases from J, the gap between germline ends came to 6 bases. Here the CDR3 DNA reads TGTGCCAGTAGTACAGGGGACTATGGCTACACCTTC. Protein sequence: CASSTGDYGYTF.

The chain combines TRBV5-5 with TRBJ1-1, with D possibly being TRBD1 (5 bases). V lost 4 bases and J lost 1, with 17 bases in between. The germline V gene has CDR1 SGHKS and CDR2 YYEKEE (reference sequence). The CDR3 length is 16 residues. CDR3 loop: CASSRIDGGGNTEAFF. The DNA of the CDR3 is TGTGCCAGCAGCCGGATCGACGGGGGGGGGAACACTGAAGCTTTCTTT. Full variable domain (remainder filled in from reference TRBV5-5 and TRBJ1-1): DAGVTQSPTHLIKTRGQQVTLRCSPISGHKSVSWYQQVLGQGPQFIFQYYEKEERGRGNFPDRFSARQFPNYSSELNVNALLLGDSALYLCASSRIDGGGNTEAFFGQGTRLTVV.

Points on this clone: Germline and junction disagree at one end, which may indicate a read error. This chain joins TRBV7-7 and TRBJ2-7; D uncertain. Per the germline V gene, CDR1 is SSHAT and CDR2 is FNYEAQ (reference sequence). The CDR3 sequence is 13 residues long. The CDR3 nucleotides read TGTGCTAGCAGCTTGGAACCCAACTACGAGCAGTACTTC. This sequence encodes CASSLEPNYEQYF.

The CDR3 protein is CATREGSNQPQHF. The CDR3 DNA follows: TGTGCCACCAGAGAGGGTAGCAATCAGCCCCAGCATTTT. The chain links TRBV15 to TRBJ1-5; no clear D. Trimming stripped 6 bases from V and 0 bases from J, with 6 bases between. CDR3 length: 13 amino acids. Germline-derived CDR1 and CDR2 are LNHNV and YYDKDF (reference sequence).

This chain uses TRBV11-2 with TRBJ2-1; 7 bases fit TRBD2. Germline assignment: CDR1 SGHAT and CDR2 FQNNGV. This CDR3 region has 15 residues. The junction had 10 bases not matched to a gene; V was cut back by 3 bases and J by 8 bases. The DNA of the CDR3 is TGTGCCAGCAGCTTGGGGGGGAGCAAAGGGGATGAGCAGTTCTTC. Its translation: CASSLGGSKGDEQFF. Variable domain in full (rest from reference TRBV11-2 and TRBJ2-1): EAGVAQSPRYKIIEKRQSVAFWCNPISGHATLYWYQQILGQGPKLLIQFQNNGVVDDSQLPKDRFSAERLKGVDSTLKIQPAKLEDSAVYLCASSLGGSKGDEQFFGPGTRLTVL.

This chain uses TRBV7-2 with TRBJ1-1; D gene ambiguous. V lost 2 bases and J lost 1, with 5 bases in between. Germline lookup yields CDR1 SGHTA and CDR2 FQGNSA. The CDR3 contains 13 residues. Here the CDR3 DNA reads TGTGCCAGCAGCTTAATGTGGAACACTGAAGCTTTCTTT. Its protein is CASSLMWNTEAFF. The full variable domain, in which reference TRBV7-2 and TRBJ1-1 provide the parts outside the CDR3, is GAGVSQSPSNKVTEKGKDVELRCDPISGHTALYWYRQSLGQGLEFLIYFQGNSAPDKSGLPSDRFSAERTGGSVSTLTIQRTQQEDSAVYLCASSLMWNTEAFFGQGTRLTVV.

The V and J genes are TRBV7-3 and TRBJ2-1, with TRBD2 matching 8 bases. Germline CDR1 SGHTA, CDR2 FQGTGA. V lost 5 bases, J lost 8 bases, and 11 bases stayed unmatched. The CDR3 sequence is 15 residues long. CDR3 in amino acids: CASSPGTRNLDEQFF. CDR3 nucleotide sequence: TGTGCCAGCAGCCCCGGGACTAGGAATCTCGATGAGCAGTTCTTC.

CDR3: CASTEGGLAEAFF. CDR3 DNA sequence: TGTGCCAGCACCGAAGGGGGGCTGGCTGAAGCTTTCTTT. The chain couples TRBV2 to TRBJ1-1; tentatively, D is TRBD1 (6 bases). The CDR3 is made up of 13 amino acids. Looked up from germline, CDR1 is SNHLY and CDR2 is FYNNEI. Trimming removed 7 bases at V and 6 bases at J, with 15 bases between.

This sequence joins TRBV27 and TRBJ2-7, with 9 positions matching TRBD1. Germline V lookup: CDR1 MNHEY, CDR2 SMNVEV (reference sequence). The ends lost 2 bases at V and 4 bases at J; junction bases unmatched: 15. The CDR3 runs 18 residues. The CDR3 nucleotides read TGTGCCAGCAGTTTAAGGGGCGGGACAGGGAGTCTTTCGTACGAGCAGTACTTC. This encodes CASSLRGGTGSLSYEQYF.

V is TRBV6-8 and J is TRBJ1-5, with 8 bases lining up with TRBD1. This CDR3 has 16 residues. In germline, CDR1 is MNHGY, CDR2 SAAAGT. V trimming: 6 bases; J trimming: 6 bases; junction bases outside the gene matches: 13. CDR3 sequence reads: CASRPPGQGWIQPQHF. CDR3 in DNA: TGTGCCAGCAGACCTCCCGGACAGGGATGGATTCAGCCCCAGCATTTT.

The CDR3 region has the DNA TGTGCCAGCAGCTACACAGGGAAGGAGCAGTTCTTC. It translates to CASSYTGKEQFF. The V call is TRBV5-6, the J call TRBJ2-1; a possible D gene is TRBD1 (6 bases). Trimming took off 3 bases at V and 10 bases at J, with 11 bases between the two ends. The germline V gene has CDR1 SGHDT and CDR2 YYEEEE. The CDR3 sequence is 12 residues long. Full variable domain (missing parts from reference TRBV5-6 and TRBJ2-1): DAGVTQSPTHLIKTRGQQVTLRCSPKSGHDTVSWYQQALGQGPQFIFQYYEEEERQRGNFPDRFSGHQFPNYSSELNVNALLLGDSALYLCASSYTGKEQFFGPGTRLTVL.

V usage is TRBV7-9 and J usage is TRBJ1-2; D is undetermined. Trimming left V 1 base short and J 6 bases short, with 9 bases between. The V gene's germline CDR1 is SEHNR and CDR2 FQNEAQ (reference sequence). The CDR3 has 13 amino acids. CDR3 coding DNA: TGTGCCAGCAGCTTAGTCGAGGGTCATGGCTACACCTTC. It codes for CASSLVEGHGYTF.

This clone has just one count. The chain has TRBV7-8 and TRBJ2-1, with 14 bases that match TRBD2. Trimming took 1 base from V and 8 from J; bases not matched to a gene: 7. Germline V gene data show CDR1 as SGHVS and CDR2 as FQNEAQ. This CDR3 spans 17 amino acids. CDR3 sequence reads: CASSLGVGTSGSDEQFF. The CDR3 DNA reads as TGTGCCAGCAGCTTAGGAGTAGGGACTAGCGGGAGCGATGAGCAGTTCTTC.

The chain links TRBV29-1 to TRBJ2-3; 8 bases line up with TRBD2. The junction had 9 bases not matched to a gene; V was cut back by 4 bases and J by 6 bases. CDR3 size: 14 residues. Germline V gene lookup returns CDR1 SQVTM and CDR2 ANQGSEA. CDR3 sequence (DNA): TGCAGCGTTGTTAGGCGGGGGGACTTGGATACGCAGTATTTT. Translating gives CSVVRRGDLDTQYF.